This T cell receptor (beta chain) is drawn from a study of siplizumab effects on memory and regulatory T cells. TCRdb keeps only in-frame clones here, not all; method: immunoSEQ multiplex PCR. In the table there are under 100,000 clones, roughly 87% of which are singletons. With regard to this clone: Its antigen is currently unknown.

Study results and limitations: Researchers could not give a naive or memory phenotype to roughly 75-96% of proliferating CD4+ or CD8+ clones.

The clonotype comes from a human donor in good health. The sequencing input was Tregs sorted from blood.

The DNA for the CDR3 is TGTGCCAGCAGTTACTCACAGGGGTCGGGGACCCAGTACTTC. This gives the protein CASSYSQGSGTQYF. This chain uses TRBV6-6 with TRBJ2-5, with 7 bases fitting TRBD1. From germline, CDR1 is MNHNY and CDR2 SVGAGI (reference sequence). There are 14 residues in the CDR3. V dropped 0 bases and J dropped 7; count of bases not matched to a gene: 5.